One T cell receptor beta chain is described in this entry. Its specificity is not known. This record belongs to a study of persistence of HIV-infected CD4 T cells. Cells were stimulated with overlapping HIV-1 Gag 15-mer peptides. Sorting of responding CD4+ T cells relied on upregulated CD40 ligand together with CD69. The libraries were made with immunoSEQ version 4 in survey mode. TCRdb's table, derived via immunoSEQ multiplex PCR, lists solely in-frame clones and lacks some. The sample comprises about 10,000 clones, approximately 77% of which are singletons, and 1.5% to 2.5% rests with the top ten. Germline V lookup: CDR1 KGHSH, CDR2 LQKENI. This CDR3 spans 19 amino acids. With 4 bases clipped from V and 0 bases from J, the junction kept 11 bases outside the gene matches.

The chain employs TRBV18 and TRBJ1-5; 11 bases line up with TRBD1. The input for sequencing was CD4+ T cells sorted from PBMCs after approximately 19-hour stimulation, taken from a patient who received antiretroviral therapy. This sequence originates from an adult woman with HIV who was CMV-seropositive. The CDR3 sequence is CASSQMTGTGGYSNQPQHF. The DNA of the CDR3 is TGTGCCAGCTCACAAATGACCGGGACAGGGGGATATAGCAATCAGCCCCAGCATTTT.